These 22 T cell receptor beta chains share one sample of origin, sequenced in a study of blood T cell repertoires in COVID-19. TCRdb keeps only in-frame clones here, not all; method: immunoSEQ multiplex PCR. This sample has roughly 230,000 clones; roughly 81% occur once, and the top ten carry about 6.9%. The sample comprised PBMCs or T cells enriched from blood (not recorded which). All receptors derive from a woman between 50 and 59 years old who had been exposed to COVID-19.

The DNA of the CDR3 is TGTGCCAGCAGCTTAGGAGGGACTAGTGTGGAGACCCAGTACTTC. Translating it yields CASSLGGTSVETQYF. The chain recombines TRBV7-9 with TRBJ2-5; 8 bases fit TRBD2. V dropped 1 base and J dropped 5; count of bases not matched to a gene: 6. Germline assignment: CDR1 SEHNR and CDR2 FQNEAQ (reference sequence). The CDR3 covers 15 residues.

The gene calls are TRBV28 and TRBJ1-4; possibly TRBD1 for D (6 bases). Germline-derived CDR1 and CDR2 are MDHEN and SYDVKM. The CDR3 extends over 14 amino acids. V was clipped by 6 bases and J by 3 bases, with 11 bases between them. CDR3 bases: TGTGCCAGCAGCGTCGCAGGGGCTAATGAAAAACTGTTTTTT. Residues: CASSVAGANEKLFF.

The chain uses TRBV27 and TRBJ1-5, with D tentatively TRBD1 (5 bases). The germline CDR1 and CDR2 sequences are MNHEY and SMNVEV (reference sequence). V shed 0 bases and J shed 4 bases, with 10 bases lying between them. The CDR3 consists of 15 residues. CDR3 loop: CASSLSGAANQPQHF. The CDR3, as DNA: TGTGCCAGCAGTTTATCTGGGGCAGCTAATCAGCCCCAGCATTTT.

The V gene is TRBV7-2, the J gene TRBJ2-5, with 7 bases fitting TRBD1. This CDR3 contains 14 residues. The germline V gene encodes CDR1 SGHTA and CDR2 FQGNSA. V lost 5 bases, J lost 5 bases, and 8 bases stayed unmatched. CDR3 sequence (DNA): TGTGCCAGCAGCCTCAACAGGGGCGGGGAGACCCAGTACTTC. Its translation is CASSLNRGGETQYF.

With respect to this clone: Other DNA sequences within the sample encode an identical CDR3. The V gene is TRBV19, the J gene TRBJ1-1; a possible D gene is TRBD1 (5 bases). V lost 2 bases, J lost 2 bases, and 6 bases lay in between. CDR1 is LNHDA and CDR2 is SQIVND in the germline V gene (reference sequence). CDR3 size: 13 residues. Here the CDR3 DNA reads TGTGCCAGTAGTATAAGGGGTAACACTGAAGCTTTCTTT. It codes for CASSIRGNTEAFF.

This rearrangement joins TRBV5-5 to TRBJ1-1, with D uncertain. CDR3 size: 12 residues. V lost 2 bases to trimming and J lost 10 bases, with 12 bases between them. Germline CDR1 and CDR2: SGHKS and YYEKEE (reference sequence). CDR3 in DNA: TGTGCCAGCAGCTTATCTGGCAGAGGAGCTTTCTTT. Its translation: CASSLSGRGAFF.

This chain uses TRBV15 with TRBJ2-2; D perhaps matches TRBD2 (7 bases). Germline V gene sequence: CDR1 LNHNV, CDR2 YYDKDF (reference sequence). The CDR3 extends over 15 amino acids. The V end lost 4 bases, the J end lost 1 base, and 10 bases lay between the germline ends. The CDR3 DNA reads TGTGCCACCAGCATCGGGGGGCTGAACACCGGGGAGCTGTTTTTT. As protein: CATSIGGLNTGELFF.

This sequence joins TRBV18 and TRBJ1-2; D call uncertain. V lost 2 bases and J lost 4, with 8 bases in between. Germline assignment: CDR1 KGHSH and CDR2 LQKENI. The CDR3 loop spans 13 amino acids. DNA for the CDR3: TGTGCCAGCTCACCAGGAGAGGCCTATGGCTACACCTTC. This translates into CASSPGEAYGYTF.

This clone is a singleton in its sample. V usage is TRBV5-6 and J usage is TRBJ1-6; 9 nucleotides line up with TRBD1. From germline, CDR1 is SGHDT and CDR2 YYEEEE. This CDR3 has 15 amino acids. J lost 10 bases, V lost 2 bases, and 7 bases had no gene match. For the CDR3, the DNA is TGTGCCAGCAGCTTTTTCGACAGGGGGAAGTCACCCCTCCACTTT. Amino acid sequence: CASSFFDRGKSPLHF. The full variable domain, its missing parts supplied by reference TRBV5-6 and TRBJ1-6, is DAGVTQSPTHLIKTRGQQVTLRCSPKSGHDTVSWYQQALGQGPQFIFQYYEEEERQRGNFPDRFSGHQFPNYSSELNVNALLLGDSALYLCASSFFDRGKSPLHFGNGTRLTVT.

The V gene is TRBV7-9, the J gene TRBJ2-1, with D tentatively TRBD2 (5 bases). The CDR3 has 12 amino acids. The germline CDR1 and CDR2 sequences are SEHNR and FQNEAQ (reference sequence). Trimming took 1 base from V and 10 from J, leaving 8 bases between them. The CDR3 protein is CASSLGETEQFF. CDR3 DNA: TGTGCCAGCAGCTTAGGGGAGACGGAGCAGTTCTTC.

The chain uses TRBV11-2 and TRBJ2-5; TRBD2 agrees at 10 bases. CDR1 and CDR2 (germline): SGHAT, FQNNGV. The length of the CDR3 is 16 residues. With 7 bases clipped from V and 6 bases from J, the junction kept 14 bases outside the gene matches. The CDR3 spells CASTLAGASGGKTQYF. The CDR3 region has the DNA TGTGCCAGCACCCTAGCGGGGGCCTCTGGTGGGAAGACCCAGTACTTC.

This chain joins TRBV27 and TRBJ2-7; 11 bases map to TRBD1. The CDR3 has 14 amino acids. V lost 4 bases, J lost 2 bases, and 1 base stayed unmatched. Germline CDR1 is MNHEY and CDR2 is SMNVEV (reference sequence). CDR3 sequence: CASSSDRGPYEQYF. The DNA of the CDR3 is TGTGCCAGCAGTTCGGACAGGGGGCCCTACGAGCAGTACTTC.

The chain recombines TRBV5-1 with TRBJ2-7, with TRBD2 matching over 10 bases. The CDR3 totals 14 residues. V was clipped by 3 bases and J by 4 bases; unmatched bases: 4. CDR1 is SGHRS and CDR2 is YFSETQ in the germline V gene. For the CDR3, the DNA is TGCGCCAGCAGCTATACTAGCGGGGTGTACGAGCAGTACTTC. This encodes CASSYTSGVYEQYF.

The chain has TRBV7-2 and TRBJ2-3; TRBD1 matches 7 bases. V trimming: 6 bases; J trimming: 1 base; junction bases outside the gene matches: 7. Germline V CDR1 and CDR2: SGHTA, FQGNSA. This CDR3 comprises 15 residues. CDR3: CASRTGTAGTDTQYF. Written as DNA, the CDR3 is TGTGCCAGCAGAACCGGGACAGCCGGCACAGATACGCAGTATTTT.

The chain has TRBV2 and TRBJ1-5; unclear D gene. The CDR3 consists of 15 residues. The V and J ends lost 5 bases and 2 bases respectively, with 13 bases between them. Per germline, CDR1 SNHLY and CDR2 FYNNEI. CDR3 protein: CASSPTFLGNQPQHF. The DNA of the CDR3 is TGTGCCAGCAGTCCGACATTTCTGGGCAATCAGCCCCAGCATTTT.

The chain has TRBV18 and TRBJ1-2, with TRBD1 matching over 10 bases. Germline CDR1 and CDR2: KGHSH and LQKENI. The CDR3 loop spans 13 amino acids. After removal of 3 bases from V and 6 bases from J, the junction contained 1 base not matched to a gene. CDR3 loop: CASSPGQGHGYTF. CDR3 nucleotide sequence: TGTGCCAGCTCACCGGGACAGGGGCATGGCTACACCTTC.

The rearrangement uses TRBV6-5 and TRBJ1-4; TRBD1 agrees at 9 bases. V was pared by 6 bases and J by 4 bases, with 6 bases of the junction left unmatched. Germline assignment: CDR1 MNHEY and CDR2 SVGAGI. The CDR3 is 15 residues long. The CDR3 here is CASSGGQGRNEKLFF. CDR3 bases: TGTGCCAGCAGCGGGGGACAGGGACGTAATGAAAAACTGTTTTTT.

This sequence joins TRBV28 and TRBJ1-1; D may be TRBD1 (5 bases). V shed 5 bases and J shed 0 bases, with 7 bases lying between them. This CDR3 contains 13 residues. Germline CDR1 is MDHEN and CDR2 is SYDVKM. The CDR3 here is CASSGGLNTEAFF. CDR3 bases: TGTGCCAGCAGTGGGGGGTTGAACACTGAAGCTTTCTTT.

This clone was recorded once. The gene calls are TRBV10-2 and TRBJ1-5, with 7 bases aligning to TRBD1. CDR3 length: 14 residues. Looked up from germline, CDR1 is WSHSY and CDR2 is SAAADI. The V and J ends lost 4 bases and 7 bases, in that order; junction bases with no gene match: 7. The CDR3 reads CASSGQGGGQPQHF. DNA for the CDR3: TGCGCCAGCAGTGGACAGGGAGGAGGGCAGCCCCAGCATTTT.

This clone came up once. The chain couples TRBV7-8 to TRBJ2-5, with 12 bases fitting TRBD2. The CDR3 sequence is 14 residues long. J gave up 13 bases and V 5 bases, and 11 bases lay outside the gene matches. The V gene's germline CDR1 is SGHVS and CDR2 FQNEAQ. CDR3 amino acids: CASSPLAGGGIAYF. Written as DNA, the CDR3 is TGTGCCAGCAGCCCACTAGCGGGGGGCGGAATTGCGTACTTC.

This chain connects TRBV10-3 to TRBJ1-2; no clear D gene. Germline V gene sequence: CDR1 ENHRY, CDR2 SYGVKD. The CDR3 totals 11 residues. Trimming pared 4 bases from V and 6 bases from J, leaving 6 bases between. Written as DNA, the CDR3 is TGTGCCATCAGTGGCGAGGATGGCTACACCTTC. Encoded protein: CAISGEDGYTF.

This clone was counted many times. DNA of the CDR3: TGTGCCAGCAGCGCCACTGCAAATGGCTACACCTTC. As protein: CASSATANGYTF. The chain is built from TRBV9 and TRBJ1-2; D is ambiguous. The germline V gene encodes CDR1 SGDLS and CDR2 YYNGEE. The CDR3 contains 12 residues. Trimming shortened V by 3 bases and J by 6 bases, and 9 bases separated the two germline ends.